These 31 T cell receptor beta chains were all obtained from the same sample, sequenced in a study of PD-L1 blockade in urothelial cancer. Method: immunoSEQ multiplex PCR; TCRdb's copy keeps in-frame clones and lacks some. Of about 88,000 clones detected, 90% to 95% appear once; the ten largest clones hold over 8.5%. The material was PBMCs, obtained around atezolizumab (anti-PD-L1) treatment. All receptors derive from a man aged 55 to 69 with urothelial cancer.

The genes are TRBV29-1 and TRBJ1-5, with a possible D match to TRBD1 (6 bases). The CDR3 is made up of 13 amino acids. The V and J ends lost 4 bases and 4 bases respectively, with 11 bases between them. Germline V gives CDR1 SQVTM, CDR2 ANQGSEA. CDR3 bases: TGCAGCGTTGGCGGGGGGCTAAATCAGCCCCAGCATTTT. Translation gives CSVGGGLNQPQHF.

This clone was detected once. The V and J genes are TRBV11-1 and TRBJ2-7, with 11 bases identical to TRBD2. Germline values: CDR1 SGHAT, CDR2 FQDESV (reference sequence). The CDR3 runs 16 residues. The J segment lost 3 bases and the V segment lost 5 bases, leaving 9 bases of the junction unmatched. The CDR3 DNA sequence: TGTGCCAGCAGCCCCAGACTAGCGGGGCCCTACTACGAGCAGTACTTC. Amino acids: CASSPRLAGPYYEQYF.

The table lists this clone with a count of one. The chain joins TRBV28 to TRBJ1-2, with TRBD1 matching over 7 bases. The CDR3 runs to 11 residues. Germline V gene lookup returns CDR1 MDHEN and CDR2 SYDVKM. Losses at the gene ends were 8 bases for V and 4 bases for J; bases not matched to a gene: 1. DNA for the CDR3: TGTGCCAGCGGACAGGTCTATGGCTACACCTTC. Residues: CASGQVYGYTF.

The chain carries TRBV6-1 and TRBJ1-2; 8 bases fit TRBD1. The CDR3 is 14 residues long. Germline V gene data show CDR1 as MNHNS and CDR2 as SASEGT. The V segment lost 2 bases and the J segment 5 bases; nucleotides outside the gene matches: 4. CDR3: CASSETDRVYGYTF. CDR3 coding DNA: TGTGCCAGCAGTGAAACGGACAGGGTGTATGGCTACACCTTC.

About this clone: The sample contains more than one DNA sequence encoding this CDR3. The DNA of the CDR3 is TGTGCCAGCAGCTTAAACGGGAGAGCTTGGGAGACCCAGTACTTC. Its translation is CASSLNGRAWETQYF. This chain connects TRBV7-2 to TRBJ2-5; maybe TRBD2 (6 bases). CDR3 length: 15 residues. V lost 2 bases and J lost 5, with 15 bases in between. CDR1 is SGHTA, CDR2 FQGNSA, per germline.

CDR3 sequence reads: CASSQDWSGYGNGYTF. As DNA, the CDR3 is TGCGCCAGCAGCCAAGATTGGTCGGGGTATGGCAATGGCTACACCTTC. The V and J genes are TRBV4-3 and TRBJ1-2; D is ambiguous. Trimming removed 0 bases at V and 6 bases at J, with 17 bases between. Germline CDR1 is LGHNA and CDR2 is YSLEER. The CDR3 is 16 amino acids.

The chain has TRBV6-1 and TRBJ2-5, with TRBD1 matching 8 bases. The V gene's germline CDR1 is MNHNS and CDR2 SASEGT. This CDR3 has 14 amino acids. J lost 3 bases, V lost 6 bases, and 6 bases had no gene match. The CDR3 DNA follows: TGTGCCAGCAGCTCCCGGACAGGGAAAGAGACCCAGTACTTC. Translated: CASSSRTGKETQYF.

V is TRBV11-3 and J is TRBJ2-1; TRBD2 aligns across 7 bases. The V gene's germline CDR1 is SGHNT and CDR2 YENEEA. The J segment lost 1 base and the V segment lost 7 bases, leaving 4 bases of the junction unmatched. The CDR3 extends over 14 amino acids. In nucleotides, the CDR3 is TGTGCCAGCAAAAGAGCGGGATCCTACAATGAGCAGTTCTTC. This translates into CASKRAGSYNEQFF.

The chain recombines TRBV29-1 with TRBJ1-1, with 7 bases lining up with TRBD1. Germline assignment: CDR1 SQVTM and CDR2 ANQGSEA. J was trimmed by 0 bases and V by 7 bases; bases with no gene match: 5. The CDR3 spans 13 residues. CDR3 sequence reads: CSAAGQMNTEAFF. CDR3 DNA: TGCAGCGCCGCGGGACAGATGAACACTGAAGCTTTCTTT.

This rearrangement joins TRBV2 to TRBJ2-3, with a weak D call TRBD1 (5 bases). V was trimmed by 4 bases and J by 1 base, leaving 9 bases between them. The CDR3 sequence is 14 residues long. Germline V gene lookup returns CDR1 SNHLY and CDR2 FYNNEI. The DNA of the CDR3 is TGTGCCAGCAGTGGGGGCAGGGGCACAGATACGCAGTATTTT. Protein product: CASSGGRGTDTQYF.

This chain joins TRBV29-1 and TRBJ2-2, with 9 bases that match TRBD1. V trimming: 7 bases; J trimming: 6 bases; junction bases outside the gene matches: 3. Germline CDR1 reads SQVTM; CDR2 reads ANQGSEA. The CDR3 is 12 residues long. The CDR3 loop reads CSADRGPGELFF. Written as DNA, the CDR3 is TGCAGCGCGGACAGGGGCCCCGGGGAGCTGTTTTTT.

The DNA of the CDR3 is TGTGCCAGCAGTTTCGGCGGGGCACGAGACTCCTACAATGAGCAGTTCTTC. Translating it yields CASSFGGARDSYNEQFF. This chain uses TRBV27 with TRBJ2-1; perhaps TRBD2 as D (6 bases). V dropped 3 bases and J dropped 0 bases, with 15 bases sitting between them. Germline V CDR1 and CDR2: MNHEY, SMNVEV (reference sequence). The CDR3 length is 17 residues.

The V and J genes are TRBV5-4 and TRBJ2-7; no firm D call. Germline CDR1 reads SGHNT; CDR2 reads YYREEE (reference sequence). The CDR3 totals 13 residues. Trimming removed 1 base at V and 6 bases at J, with 11 bases between. The CDR3 bases are TGTGCCAGCAGCTTGCAAAGTCCAGTCGAGCAGTACTTC. Translating gives CASSLQSPVEQYF.

The chain uses TRBV5-4 and TRBJ2-3, with TRBD1 as a possible D gene (6 bases). Germline values: CDR1 SGHNT, CDR2 YYREEE (reference sequence). V lost 4 bases and J 3 bases, leaving 27 bases between the germline ends. The CDR3 contains 19 residues. As DNA, the CDR3 is TGTGCCAGCAGCCCTGGAGTGCCCACAGGGTTAGCATCGACAGATACGCAGTATTTT. Its translation: CASSPGVPTGLASTDTQYF.

The chain recombines TRBV4-2 with TRBJ2-7, with TRBD2 matching 7 bases. This CDR3 spans 13 amino acids. The germline V gene has CDR1 LGHNA and CDR2 YNFKEQ. V trimming: 1 base; J trimming: 3 bases; junction bases outside the gene matches: 0. The CDR3 DNA sequence: TGTGCCAGCAGCCAAGGGACTAGCTACGAGCAGTACTTC. This encodes CASSQGTSYEQYF.

The chain is built from TRBV9 and TRBJ2-3; 7 bases map to TRBD1. The germline V gene has CDR1 SGDLS and CDR2 YYNGEE. Trimming at V came to 3 bases and at J to 4 bases, leaving 8 bases not matched to a gene. The CDR3 consists of 15 residues. The CDR3 protein is CASSEGAGRADTQYF. The CDR3 nucleotides read TGTGCCAGCAGCGAGGGGGCAGGGCGGGCAGATACGCAGTATTTT. The full variable domain, completed using reference TRBV9 and TRBJ2-3, is DSGVTQTPKHLITATGQRVTLRCSPRSGDLSVYWYQQSLDQGLQFLIQYYNGEERAKGNILERFSAQQFPDLHSELNLSSLELGDSALYFCASSEGAGRADTQYFGPGTRLTVL.

The genes are TRBV5-6 and TRBJ2-5; TRBD2 matches at 8 bases. The V segment lost 2 bases and the J segment 5 bases; nucleotides outside the gene matches: 11. Germline V CDR1 and CDR2: SGHDT, YYEEEE. The CDR3 loop spans 16 amino acids. The CDR3 here is CASSFGNGGASETQYF. CDR3 DNA sequence: TGTGCCAGCAGCTTCGGCAACGGGGGGGCCTCGGAGACCCAGTACTTC. The full variable domain, rest sourced from reference TRBV5-6 and TRBJ2-5, is DAGVTQSPTHLIKTRGQQVTLRCSPKSGHDTVSWYQQALGQGPQFIFQYYEEEERQRGNFPDRFSGHQFPNYSSELNVNALLLGDSALYLCASSFGNGGASETQYFGPGTRLLVL.

CDR3 DNA: TGTGCCAGCAGCCCGGGGGGGCTTCAGGCCCAGTATTTT. Its protein product is CASSPGGLQAQYF. The chain joins TRBV7-2 to TRBJ2-3; 8 bases agree with TRBD2. This CDR3 contains 13 residues. Germline CDR1 and CDR2: SGHTA and FQGNSA. V trimming: 5 bases; J trimming: 12 bases; junction bases outside the gene matches: 10.

The genes are TRBV5-1 and TRBJ2-5; 9 bases map to TRBD2. Unmatched junction bases numbered 9, after V lost 1 base and J lost 5 bases. This CDR3 contains 16 residues. Per the germline V gene, CDR1 is SGHRS and CDR2 is YFSETQ. The chain's CDR3 is CASSLFGSSGVETQYF. CDR3 DNA sequence: TGCGCCAGCAGCTTGTTTGGGTCTAGCGGGGTGGAGACCCAGTACTTC.

Concerning this clone: The junction departs from germline at one end; a sequencing error may be responsible. This chain links TRBV6-1 with TRBJ1-2; 11 bases fit TRBD1. From germline, CDR1 is MNHNS and CDR2 SASEGT. CDR3 length: 13 residues. DNA for the CDR3: TGTGCCAGCAGGGAAGGGACAGGGGGTGGCTACACCTTC. Its protein is CASREGTGGGYTF.

This chain joins TRBV9 and TRBJ2-3; 9 bases agree with TRBD2. This CDR3 comprises 15 residues. CDR1 is SGDLS, CDR2 YYNGEE, per germline. Trimming cost V 1 base and J 5 bases; bases outside gene matches: 5. The CDR3 reads CASSVTSSGVDTQYF. The CDR3 bases are TGTGCCAGCAGCGTAACCTCTAGCGGGGTAGATACGCAGTATTTT.

V and J are TRBV6-6 and TRBJ2-5; 9 nucleotides agree with TRBD2. The DNA end lines up better with TRBJ2-7; the J call may be wrong. The germline V gene has CDR1 MNHNY and CDR2 SVGAGI (reference sequence). The CDR3 totals 15 residues. CDR3: CASSYSAGGTYEQYF. In DNA form, the CDR3 reads TGTGCCAGCAGTTACTCGGCGGGGGGGACCTACGAGCAGTACTTC.

Here the CDR3 reads CSVEGGTSGARDTQYF. The CDR3 coding sequence is TGCAGCGTTGAAGGCGGGACTAGCGGAGCCAGGGATACGCAGTATTTT. The rearrangement uses TRBV29-1 and TRBJ2-3; 11 nucleotides align to TRBD2. The CDR3 totals 16 residues. CDR1 and CDR2 from the germline V gene are SQVTM and ANQGSEA. After removal of 1 base from V and 6 bases from J, the junction contained 9 bases not matched to a gene.

This clone has more than one count but fewer than ten. This chain uses TRBV19 with TRBJ1-3; TRBD1 matches at 8 bases. There are 14 residues in the CDR3. The germline CDR1 and CDR2 sequences are LNHDA and SQIVND (reference sequence). Trimming cost V 9 bases and J 3 bases; bases outside gene matches: 7. The CDR3 protein is CASQQGDGGNTIYF. CDR3 DNA: TGTGCCAGCCAACAGGGGGATGGTGGAAACACCATATATTTT.

This CDR3 is CASRLLGANVLTF. The CDR3 bases are TGTGCCAGCCGACTCCTTGGGGCCAACGTCCTGACTTTC. The rearrangement joins TRBV5-5 to TRBJ2-6; D ambiguous. This CDR3 is built from 13 residues. The V gene's germline CDR1 is SGHKS and CDR2 YYEKEE (reference sequence). The ends were cut back, 7 bases at V and 3 bases at J, with 8 bases in the middle.

This clone was detected once. The chain is built from TRBV5-1 and TRBJ2-7, with D possibly matching TRBD1 (6 bases). The CDR3 runs 14 residues. Per the germline V gene, CDR1 is SGHRS and CDR2 is YFSETQ. The V end lost 4 bases, the J end lost 1 base, and 12 bases lay between the germline ends. This CDR3 reads CASSARTDSYEQYF. The DNA for the CDR3 is TGCGCCAGCAGCGCTCGGACAGATTCCTACGAGCAGTACTTC. The full variable domain, its missing parts supplied by reference TRBV5-1 and TRBJ2-7, is KAGVTQTPRYLIKTRGQQVTLSCSPISGHRSVSWYQQTPGQGLQFLFEYFSETQRNKGNFPGRFSGRQFSNSRSEMNVSTLELGDSALYLCASSARTDSYEQYFGPGTRLTVT.

This rearrangement joins TRBV19 to TRBJ1-1; D possibly corresponds to TRBD1 (5 bases). The V and J ends lost 3 bases and 4 bases respectively, with 12 bases between them. CDR1 is LNHDA, CDR2 SQIVND, per germline (reference sequence). This CDR3 has 14 amino acids. Here the CDR3 DNA reads TGTGCCAGTAGTATCCCGGGAGGGGTCACTGAAGCTTTCTTT. It yields the protein CASSIPGGVTEAFF. Complete variable domain (other parts from reference TRBV19 and TRBJ1-1): DGGITQSPKYLFRKEGQNVTLSCEQNLNHDAMYWYRQDPGQGLRLIYYSQIVNDFQKGDIAEGYSVSREKKESFPLTVTSAQKNPTAFYLCASSIPGGVTEAFFGQGTRLTVV.

The chain uses TRBV15 and TRBJ1-2; TRBD1 matches at 7 bases. This CDR3 comprises 14 residues. CDR1 is LNHNV, CDR2 YYDKDF, per germline (reference sequence). Trimming removed 5 bases from V and 4 bases from J; junction bases left unmatched: 7. The CDR3, as DNA: TGTGCCACCAGCCGACCGGGACAGACCTATGGCTACACCTTC. Translated, it gives CATSRPGQTYGYTF.

The rearrangement joins TRBV28 to TRBJ2-7, with D possibly being TRBD1 (9 bases). With 8 bases removed from V and 5 bases from J, the gap between germline ends came to 25 bases. Germline V gives CDR1 MDHEN, CDR2 SYDVKM. This CDR3 contains 16 residues. CDR3 in DNA: TGTGCCAGCGCCGGGGGGGGACAGGGAACCGGCCACGAGCAGTACTTC. Encoded protein: CASAGGGQGTGHEQYF.

The chain employs TRBV5-4 and TRBJ2-5; 10 bases fit TRBD2. This CDR3 contains 16 residues. With V trimmed by 4 bases and J by 3 bases, 9 bases remained unmatched. Germline V lookup: CDR1 SGHNT, CDR2 YYREEE (reference sequence). In DNA form, the CDR3 reads TGTGCCAGCAGCCCGGGGCTCCTAGCGGGGGAAGAGACCCAGTACTTC. Its protein is CASSPGLLAGEETQYF.

The J gene is TRBJ2-3, the V gene TRBV5-1; 7 positions match TRBD2. The junction had 2 bases not matched to a gene; V was cut back by 2 bases and J by 5 bases. This CDR3 is 13 amino acids long. Germline values: CDR1 SGHRS, CDR2 YFSETQ. The CDR3 nucleotides are TGCGCCAGCAGCTTTATAGCGGGAGATACGCAGTATTTT. Translation: CASSFIAGDTQYF.